Each of the 27 T cell receptor beta chains below was sequenced from the same sample in a study of T cells in women clearing cervical HPV infection. Produced via immunoSEQ multiplex PCR; TCRdb's table is partial and in-frame only. Across 10,000 to 15,000 clones, the top ten clones capture roughly 23% of the sample. The sample comprised blood buffy coat. These receptors were taken from a woman between 18 and 70 years old with a cervical HPV16 infection that either progressed to CIN3+ or cleared (not recorded which).

Partial CDR3 DNA: TGTGCCAGCAGCCAACACAGGGATCGGGGCGAG. It codes for CASSQHRDRGE. The complete CDR3 sequence is CASSQHRDRGEQYF. J is TRBJ2-7 and V is TRBV4-2, with TRBD1 as a possible D gene (6 bases). The sequence runs out 3 residues before the end of the CDR3; the remainder is reconstructed from the germline J gene. The germline V gene has CDR1 LGHNA and CDR2 YNFKEQ. The CDR3 totals 14 residues. With 2 bases removed from V and 6 bases from J, the gap between germline ends came to 14 bases.

About this clone itself: The read gets to within 3 residues of the CDR3 end, and the germline J gene fills in the rest. The rearrangement uses TRBV5-5 and TRBJ2-1; 8 bases agree with TRBD2. With 4 bases clipped from V and 5 bases from J, the junction kept 8 bases outside the gene matches. The CDR3 loop spans 15 amino acids. Germline V CDR1 and CDR2: SGHKS, YYEKEE (reference sequence). The CDR3 sequence is CASSPLSGGDNEQFF. The CDR3 DNA, read in part, is TGTGCCAGCAGCCCCTTAAGCGGGGGAGACAATGAG.

The DNA read from the CDR3 is TGTGCCAGCATCCCAGGGCAGCCAACGACTGAA. It specifies CASIPGQPTTE. The complete CDR3 reads CASIPGQPTTEAFF. The gene calls are TRBV7-2 and TRBJ1-1; D is perhaps TRBD1 (5 bases). The read falls 3 residues short of the CDR3 end, and the missing part is taken from the germline J gene. Between the trimmed V and J ends, which lost 7 bases and 5 bases, there was a span of 17 bases. Germline V CDR1 and CDR2: SGHTA, FQGNSA. The CDR3 has 14 residues. Full variable domain (missing parts from reference TRBV7-2 and TRBJ1-1): GAGVSQSPSNKVTEKGKDVELRCDPISGHTALYWYRQSLGQGLEFLIYFQGNSAPDKSGLPSDRFSAERTGGSVSTLTIQRTQQEDSAVYLCASIPGQPTTEAFFGQGTRLTVV.

Notes on this clone: The CDR3 end falls 3 residues outside the read, so it is completed with the germline J gene. The V call is TRBV20-1, the J call TRBJ1-2; 7 bases map to TRBD1. CDR1 and CDR2 from the germline V gene are DFQATT and SNEGSKA (reference sequence). After removal of 3 bases from V and 6 bases from J, the junction contained 10 bases not matched to a gene. The CDR3 length is 14 residues. The part of the CDR3 DNA that was read is TGCAGTGCTAGGAGCCCTCAGGGGGGACATGGC. Translation gives CSARSPQGGHG. The complete CDR3 reads CSARSPQGGHGYTF.

A word on this clone: The read stops 3 residues short of the end of the CDR3; the missing end is completed from the germline J gene. This chain connects TRBV20-1 to TRBJ1-6; the match to TRBD1 covers 7 bases. Germline CDR1 and CDR2: DFQATT and SNEGSKA (reference sequence). The V and J ends lost 3 bases and 7 bases, in that order; junction bases with no gene match: 18. The CDR3 extends over 18 amino acids. The part of the CDR3 DNA that was read is TGCAGTGCTAGTAATCCCAATCCCCGCGGGACAGAAAATTCACCC. Translating it yields CSASNPNPRGTENSP. The full CDR3 sequence reads CSASNPNPRGTENSPLHF.

CDR3 DNA, as far as it was read: TGTGCCAGCAGTGAAAACGGGGAAGCCGCCGAG. It translates to CASSENGEAAE. The complete CDR3 sequence is CASSENGEAAEQYF. The chain employs TRBV6-1 and TRBJ2-7, with D tentatively TRBD2 (5 bases). The observed sequence ends 3 residues before the CDR3 terminus, with the missing tail filled in from the germline J gene. Trimming took 2 bases from V and 6 from J, leaving 14 bases between them. Per germline, CDR1 MNHNS and CDR2 SASEGT. This CDR3 is built from 14 residues.

Notes on this clone: The CDR3 end lies 3 residues beyond the end of the read and is filled in from the germline J gene. This chain connects TRBV5-1 to TRBJ2-1, with D uncertain. This CDR3 is built from 14 residues. V gave up 0 bases and J gave up 0 bases, with 4 bases separating them. Germline CDR1 reads SGHRS; CDR2 reads YFSETQ. The covered CDR3 bases are TGCGCCAGCAGCTTGGACGGCTCCTACAATGAG. It codes for CASSLDGSYNE. The entire CDR3 sequence reads CASSLDGSYNEQFF.

A remark on this clone: The sequenced fragment ends 3 residues before the CDR3 boundary, so the rest is inferred from the germline J gene. V is TRBV5-1 and J is TRBJ2-1; 11 positions agree with TRBD2. CDR1 and CDR2 (germline): SGHRS, YFSETQ. This CDR3 contains 16 residues. V lost 6 bases to trimming and J lost 1 base; unmatched junction nucleotides: 6. CDR3 in amino acids: CASTYLAGGSYNEQFF. Partial CDR3 DNA: TGCGCCAGCACCTACCTAGCGGGGGGTTCCTACAATGAG.

With regard to this clone: The read halts 3 residues ahead of the CDR3 end, with the missing end drawn from the germline J gene. V is TRBV14 and J is TRBJ2-5, with D unresolved. V lost 1 base and J lost 5, with 11 bases in between. CDR1 is SGHDN and CDR2 is FVKESK in the germline V gene. The CDR3 has 14 residues. Incomplete CDR3 DNA: TGTGCCAGCAGCCAAGGGGCCCGGTCTGAGACC. Residues: CASSQGARSET. The entire CDR3 sequence reads CASSQGARSETQYF.

About this clone itself: The DNA ends 3 residues before the CDR3 does, and the rest of the CDR3 is filled in from the germline J gene. Other DNA sequences in this specimen translate into the identical CDR3. The chain links TRBV18 to TRBJ1-2; TRBD1 aligns across 7 bases. Germline V gene data show CDR1 as KGHSH and CDR2 as LQKENI. The CDR3 spans 13 residues. Incomplete CDR3 DNA: TGTGCCAGCTCCCCATCGGACAGGCGCGGC. This codes for CASSPSDRRG. The entire CDR3 is CASSPSDRRGYTF.

Points on this clone: The DNA ends 3 residues before the CDR3 does, and the rest of the CDR3 is filled in from the germline J gene. This chain uses TRBV5-8 with TRBJ2-1; TRBD1 aligns across 11 bases. Germline V gene lookup returns CDR1 SGHTS and CDR2 YDEGEE. Trimming cost V 5 bases and J 7 bases; bases outside gene matches: 8. CDR3 length: 15 residues. CDR3 sequence reads: CASSSGTGGGNEQFF. The CDR3 DNA, read in part, is TGTGCCAGCAGTTCCGGGACAGGGGGAGGGAATGAG.

For this clone: The sequence runs out 3 residues before the end of the CDR3; the remainder is reconstructed from the germline J gene. The rearrangement uses TRBV5-1 and TRBJ2-7; 9 nucleotides align to TRBD1. The CDR3 has 15 amino acids. Per the germline V gene, CDR1 is SGHRS and CDR2 is YFSETQ. The J segment lost 3 bases and the V segment lost 4 bases, leaving 8 bases of the junction unmatched. CDR3 bases read: TGCGCCAGCAGCGACCCGGGACAGGGAGACTACGAG. This sequence encodes CASSDPGQGDYE. The full CDR3 protein reads CASSDPGQGDYEQYF.

As to this clone: The CDR3 end lies 3 residues beyond the end of the read and is filled in from the germline J gene. The genes are TRBV20-1 and TRBJ1-2, with 7 positions matching TRBD1. This CDR3 is 14 amino acids long. Germline assignment: CDR1 DFQATT and CDR2 SNEGSKA (reference sequence). The sequenced CDR3 bases are TGCAGTGCTAGAGATAGAGGGACAGAGGAAGGC. It is translated as CSARDRGTEEG. In full, the CDR3 is CSARDRGTEEGYTF.

Remarks on this clone: The read halts 3 residues ahead of the CDR3 end, with the missing end drawn from the germline J gene. The chain joins TRBV18 to TRBJ2-1, with TRBD1 identical over 7 bases. The CDR3 runs 15 residues. CDR1 is KGHSH and CDR2 is LQKENI in the germline V gene. V trimming: 6 bases; J trimming: 9 bases; junction bases outside the gene matches: 14. Incomplete CDR3 DNA: TGTGCCAGCTCCCCGGTAGGGGGCGCGGAAGTTGAG. Translated: CASSPVGGAEVE. The whole CDR3 protein is CASSPVGGAEVEQFF.

A remark on this clone: Read coverage stops 3 residues before the CDR3 terminus; the germline J gene supplies the remainder. The rearrangement joins TRBV12-3 or TRBV12-4 to TRBJ1-2; 8 bases line up with TRBD1. CDR3 length equals 14 residues. The CDR3 is CASSLGQESGGYTF. The sequenced CDR3 bases are TGTGCCAGCAGTTTGGGACAGGAGTCCGGGGGC.

As concerns this clone: The CDR3 end is not reached by the read, which stops 3 residues before it; the germline J gene fills it in. The V call is TRBV19, the J call TRBJ2-2; no clear D gene. The V and J ends lost 3 bases and 0 bases respectively, with 5 bases between them. Germline V gene data show CDR1 as LNHDA and CDR2 as SQIVND (reference sequence). This CDR3 spans 14 amino acids. The chain's CDR3 is CASSIQTNTGELFF. The CDR3 DNA, read in part, is TGTGCCAGTAGTATTCAGACGAACACCGGGGAG.

In regard to this clone: The CDR3 goes on 3 residues after the read ends, and that part is filled in from the germline J gene. This sequence joins TRBV5-1 and TRBJ2-2, with D possibly TRBD2 on 5 matching bases. The CDR3 contains 15 residues. The germline gives CDR1 SGHRS, CDR2 YFSETQ. V was trimmed by 0 bases and J by 6 bases, leaving 12 bases between them. The DNA read from the CDR3 is TGCGCCAGCAGCTTGGGTGTCGGGGAATCCGGGGAG. The encoded protein is CASSLGVGESGE. The CDR3 reads in full as CASSLGVGESGELFF.

Regarding this clone: The CDR3 goes on 3 residues after the read ends, and that part is filled in from the germline J gene. The chain combines TRBV30 with TRBJ2-5, with D tentatively TRBD1 (6 bases). Germline CDR1 reads GTSNPN; CDR2 reads SVGIG (reference sequence). The CDR3 runs to 12 residues. Trimming left V 3 bases short and J 6 bases short, with 11 bases between. CDR3 loop: CAWRPQGKTQYF. Partial CDR3 DNA: TGTGCCTGGAGACCACAGGGAAAGACC.

Details on this clone: The read ends 3 residues early relative to the CDR3; the germline J gene fills the gap. The chain is built from TRBV15 and TRBJ1-1, with D possibly being TRBD1 (6 bases). Trimming pared 0 bases from V and 4 bases from J, leaving 12 bases between. The length of the CDR3 is 15 residues. Germline V CDR1 and CDR2: LNHNV, YYDKDF (reference sequence). Incomplete CDR3 DNA: TGTGCCACCAGCAGAGATAGGGGGGGCGGCACTGAA. Translation: CATSRDRGGGTE. The full CDR3 protein is CATSRDRGGGTEAFF.

Measured by frequency, this clone is medium-sized. The read comes to an end 3 residues before the CDR3 does, leaving the germline J gene to fill in the end. This chain joins TRBV18 and TRBJ2-3; D unclear. Germline V gene data show CDR1 as KGHSH and CDR2 as LQKENI. V was cut by 2 bases and J by 3 bases, with 6 bases left in between. The CDR3 runs 13 residues. Here the CDR3 reads CASSPLNTDTQYF. Incomplete CDR3 DNA: TGTGCCAGCTCACCATTAAATACAGATACG.

In the case of this clone: The CDR3 end lies 3 residues beyond the end of the read and is filled in from the germline J gene. The chain carries TRBV2 and TRBJ1-3, with D tentatively TRBD1 (6 bases). CDR3 length: 13 residues. Germline-derived CDR1 and CDR2 are SNHLY and FYNNEI. Trimming removed 6 bases at V and 2 bases at J, with 8 bases between. The CDR3 spells CASRAGAGNTIYF. The part of the CDR3 DNA that was read is TGTGCCAGCAGGGCAGGGGCTGGAAACACC.

A remark on this clone: The read halts 3 residues ahead of the CDR3 end, with the missing end drawn from the germline J gene. The rearrangement joins TRBV19 to TRBJ2-7, with a weak D call TRBD2 (5 bases). There are 18 residues in the CDR3. Germline CDR1 reads LNHDA; CDR2 reads SQIVND (reference sequence). The V and J ends lost 3 bases and 0 bases respectively, with 21 bases between them. CDR3 DNA, as far as it was read: TGTGCCAGTAGTATTTACCCGGCGGTCAACGGACTCTCCTACGAG. As protein: CASSIYPAVNGLSYE. The whole CDR3 sequence reads CASSIYPAVNGLSYEQYF.

Note on this clone: The read halts 3 residues ahead of the CDR3 end, with the missing end drawn from the germline J gene. This chain connects TRBV19 to TRBJ2-3; a weak D match, TRBD1 (6 bases). CDR3 length: 15 residues. The V gene lost 3 bases and the J gene lost 8 bases, with 18 bases spanning the gap. Germline CDR1 is LNHDA and CDR2 is SQIVND (reference sequence). CDR3 amino acids: CASSMGPTGGGTQYF. CDR3 DNA (partial): TGTGCCAGTAGTATGGGGCCGACAGGCGGCGGTACG.

As for this clone: Read sequence stops 3 residues before the CDR3 end, and the germline J gene provides the missing end. The chain uses TRBV18 and TRBJ2-4; 7 bases align to TRBD1. CDR1 and CDR2 from the germline V gene are KGHSH and LQKENI. CDR3 size: 13 residues. The covered CDR3 bases are TGTGCCAGCTCACCGGACCGGGACAGTGGT. Its translation is CASSPDRDSG. In full, the CDR3 reads CASSPDRDSGQYF.

In regard to this clone: The read is 3 residues too short to cover the CDR3 end, so that end is filled in from the germline J gene. The chain is built from TRBV11-2 and TRBJ2-7; D not certain. CDR3 length: 14 amino acids. Trimming took 5 bases from V and 0 from J, leaving 11 bases between them. In germline, CDR1 is SGHAT, CDR2 FQNNGV. Here the CDR3 reads CASSLGYLSYEQYF. The DNA read from the CDR3 is TGTGCCAGCAGCCTCGGTTACCTCTCCTACGAG.

Details on this clone: The read ends 3 residues early relative to the CDR3; the germline J gene fills the gap. The chain uses TRBV4-1 and TRBJ2-1, with D maybe TRBD1 (6 bases). The CDR3 extends over 15 amino acids. Germline CDR1 MGHRA, CDR2 YSYEKL. V lost 4 bases and J lost 9, with 19 bases in between. The part of the CDR3 DNA that was read is TGCGCCAGCAGCCCCCGACGGGGAGTGACAGGTGAG. It specifies CASSPRRGVTGE. In full, the CDR3 reads CASSPRRGVTGEQFF.

A note on this clone: The read comes to an end 3 residues before the CDR3 does, leaving the germline J gene to fill in the end. The chain is built from TRBV7-2 and TRBJ1-5; no clear D. The germline gives CDR1 SGHTA, CDR2 FQGNSA. The germline V and J ends were trimmed by 3 bases and 1 base, with 7 bases remaining between them. The CDR3 runs to 14 residues. The CDR3 loop reads CASSFRVSNQPQHF. CDR3 bases read: TGTGCCAGCAGCTTCCGGGTCAGCAATCAGCCC. The whole variable domain, filled in from reference TRBV7-2 and TRBJ1-5, reads GAGVSQSPSNKVTEKGKDVELRCDPISGHTALYWYRQSLGQGLEFLIYFQGNSAPDKSGLPSDRFSAERTGGSVSTLTIQRTQQEDSAVYLCASSFRVSNQPQHFGDGTRLSIL.